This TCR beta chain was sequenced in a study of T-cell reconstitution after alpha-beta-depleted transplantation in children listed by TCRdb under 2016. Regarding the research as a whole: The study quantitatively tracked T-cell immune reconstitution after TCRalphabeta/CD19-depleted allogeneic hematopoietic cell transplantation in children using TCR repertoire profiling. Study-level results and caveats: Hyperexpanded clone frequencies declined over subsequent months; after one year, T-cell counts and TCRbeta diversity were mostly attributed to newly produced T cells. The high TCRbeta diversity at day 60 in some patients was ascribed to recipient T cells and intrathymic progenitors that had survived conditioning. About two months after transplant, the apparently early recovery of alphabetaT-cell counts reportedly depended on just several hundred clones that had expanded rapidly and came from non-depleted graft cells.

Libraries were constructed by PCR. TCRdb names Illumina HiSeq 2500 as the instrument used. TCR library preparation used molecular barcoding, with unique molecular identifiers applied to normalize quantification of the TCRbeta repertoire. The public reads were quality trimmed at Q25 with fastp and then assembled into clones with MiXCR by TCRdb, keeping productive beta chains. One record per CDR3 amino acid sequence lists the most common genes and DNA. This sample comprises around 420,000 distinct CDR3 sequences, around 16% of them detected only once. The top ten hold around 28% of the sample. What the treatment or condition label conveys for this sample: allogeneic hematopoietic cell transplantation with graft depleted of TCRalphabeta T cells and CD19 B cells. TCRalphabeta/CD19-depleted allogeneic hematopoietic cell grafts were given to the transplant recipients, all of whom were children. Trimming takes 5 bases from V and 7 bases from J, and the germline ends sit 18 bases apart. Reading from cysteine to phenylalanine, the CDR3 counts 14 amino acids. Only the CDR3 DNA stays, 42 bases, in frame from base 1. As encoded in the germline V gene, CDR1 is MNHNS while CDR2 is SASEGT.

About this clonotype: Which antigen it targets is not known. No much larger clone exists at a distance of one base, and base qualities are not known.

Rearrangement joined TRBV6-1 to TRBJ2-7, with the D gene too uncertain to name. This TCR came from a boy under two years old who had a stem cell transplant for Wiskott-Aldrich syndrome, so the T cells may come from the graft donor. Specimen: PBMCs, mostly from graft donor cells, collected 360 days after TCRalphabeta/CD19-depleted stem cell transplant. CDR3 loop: CASSQDPVPLEQYF. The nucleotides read TGTGCCAGCAGTCAGGATCCCGTCCCCTTGGAGCAGTACTTC.